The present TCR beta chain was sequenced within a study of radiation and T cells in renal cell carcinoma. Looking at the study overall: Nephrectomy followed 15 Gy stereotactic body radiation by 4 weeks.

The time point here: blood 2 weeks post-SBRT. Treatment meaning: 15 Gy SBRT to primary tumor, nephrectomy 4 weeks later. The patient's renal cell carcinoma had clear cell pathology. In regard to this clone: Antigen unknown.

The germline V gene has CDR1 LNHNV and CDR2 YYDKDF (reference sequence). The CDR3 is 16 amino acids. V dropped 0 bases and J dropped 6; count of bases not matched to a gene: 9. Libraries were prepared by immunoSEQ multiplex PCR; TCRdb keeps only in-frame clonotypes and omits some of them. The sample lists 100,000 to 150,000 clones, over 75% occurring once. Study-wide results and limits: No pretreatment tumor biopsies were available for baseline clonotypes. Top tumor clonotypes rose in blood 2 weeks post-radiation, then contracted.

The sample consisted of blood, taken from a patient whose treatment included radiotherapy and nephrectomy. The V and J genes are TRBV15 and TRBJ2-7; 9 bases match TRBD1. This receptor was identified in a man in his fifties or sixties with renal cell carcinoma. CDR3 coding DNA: TGTGCCACCAGCAGAGATCTTTTGGGACAGGGTATCGAGCAGTACTTC. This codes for CATSRDLLGQGIEQYF.